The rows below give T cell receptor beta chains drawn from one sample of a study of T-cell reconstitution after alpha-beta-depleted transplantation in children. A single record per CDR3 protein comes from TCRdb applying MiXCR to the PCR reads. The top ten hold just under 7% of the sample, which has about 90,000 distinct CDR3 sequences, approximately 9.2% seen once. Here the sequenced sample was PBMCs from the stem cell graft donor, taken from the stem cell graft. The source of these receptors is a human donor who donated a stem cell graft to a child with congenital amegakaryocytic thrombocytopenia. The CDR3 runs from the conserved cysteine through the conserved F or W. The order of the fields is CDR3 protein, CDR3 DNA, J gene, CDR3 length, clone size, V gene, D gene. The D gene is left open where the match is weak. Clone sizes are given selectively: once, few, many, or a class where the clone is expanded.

CDR3: CASSWTSGTYEQYF; DNA: TGTGCCAGCAGCTGGACTAGCGGGACTTACGAGCAGTACTTC; J: TRBJ2-7; length: 14; size: many; V: TRBV6-2/TRBV6-3; D: TRBD2
CDR3: CSAREPTGANIQYF; DNA: TGCAGTGCTAGAGAGCCGACAGGGGCAAACATTCAGTACTTC; J: TRBJ2-4; length: 14; size: many; V: TRBV20-1; D: TRBD1
CDR3: CASSPGLGGRTDEQYF; DNA: TGCGCCAGCAGCCCGGGCCTAGGAGGGAGGACGGACGAGCAGTACTTC; J: TRBJ2-7; length: 16; size: many; V: TRBV5-1; D: -
CDR3: CASSWGTSGGQETQYF; DNA: TGTGCCAGCAGCTGGGGGACTAGCGGGGGCCAAGAGACCCAGTACTTC; J: TRBJ2-5; length: 16; size: many; V: TRBV7-7; D: TRBD2
CDR3: CASARTSGTDTQYF; DNA: TGTGCCAGTGCCCGTACTAGCGGGACAGATACGCAGTATTTT; J: TRBJ2-3; length: 14; size: many; V: TRBV7-2; D: TRBD2
CDR3: CASSLTSKPGTEQYF; DNA: TGTGCCAGCAGCCTCACCTCGAAACCCGGGACAGAGCAGTACTTC; J: TRBJ2-7; length: 15; size: many; V: TRBV3-1; D: -
CDR3: CASSELDRGYEQYF; DNA: TGTGCCAGCAGCGAACTAGACAGGGGCTACGAGCAGTACTTC; J: TRBJ2-7; length: 14; size: many; V: TRBV28; D: TRBD1
CDR3: CASSSSQYELYNEQFF; DNA: TGTGCCAGCAGCTCCTCCCAATACGAGTTATACAATGAGCAGTTCTTC; J: TRBJ2-1; length: 16; size: many; V: TRBV7-2; D: -
CDR3: CSARVTGLGYQETQYF; DNA: TGCAGTGCTAGGGTGACAGGCCTCGGATACCAAGAGACCCAGTACTTC; J: TRBJ2-5; length: 16; size: many; V: TRBV20-1; D: -
CDR3: CASSLALGRTDTQYF; DNA: TGTGCCAGCAGTTTAGCGCTCGGGAGGACAGATACGCAGTATTTT; J: TRBJ2-3; length: 15; size: many; V: TRBV12-3/TRBV12-4; D: TRBD2
CDR3: CAISDRGRDTEAFF; DNA: TGTGCCATCAGTGACAGGGGGCGCGACACTGAAGCTTTCTTT; J: TRBJ1-1; length: 14; size: many; V: TRBV10-3; D: TRBD1
CDR3: CSARKNYEQYF; DNA: TGCAGTGCTAGAAAAAACTACGAGCAGTACTTC; J: TRBJ2-7; length: 11; size: many; V: TRBV20-1; D: -
CDR3: CSARDRLLAGGHNEQFF; DNA: TGCAGTGCTAGAGACCGCCTACTAGCGGGAGGTCACAATGAGCAGTTCTTC; J: TRBJ2-1; length: 17; size: many; V: TRBV20-1; D: TRBD2
CDR3: CSGSGSNTEAFF; DNA: TGCAGCGGCTCGGGTTCGAACACTGAAGCTTTCTTT; J: TRBJ1-1; length: 12; size: few; V: TRBV29-1; D: -
CDR3: CASSQGVAGSPYEQYF; DNA: TGCGCCAGCAGCCAGGGAGTGGCGGGGTCCCCCTACGAGCAGTACTTC; J: TRBJ2-7; length: 16; size: many; V: TRBV4-1; D: -
CDR3: CASSFGLGQFNEKLFF; DNA: TGTGCCAGCAGCTTCGGGTTGGGACAGTTTAATGAAAAACTGTTTTTT; J: TRBJ1-4; length: 16; size: many; V: TRBV12-3/TRBV12-4; D: TRBD1
CDR3: CSARRPGLRDTQYF; DNA: TGCAGTGCTAGACGACCGGGACTCCGAGATACGCAGTATTTT; J: TRBJ2-3; length: 14; size: -; V: TRBV20-1; D: -
CDR3: CASSLGVWGALDNSPLHF; DNA: TGTGCCAGCAGTTTAGGGGTCTGGGGGGCTCTCGATAATTCACCCCTCCACTTT; J: TRBJ1-6; length: 18; size: many; V: TRBV28; D: -
CDR3: CASSTGVLSSYEQYF; DNA: TGCGCCAGCAGCACCGGGGTACTCAGCTCCTACGAGCAGTACTTC; J: TRBJ2-7; length: 15; size: many; V: TRBV5-1; D: -
CDR3: CASSLGTGPQETQYF; DNA: TGCGCCAGCAGCTTGGGGACAGGGCCACAAGAGACCCAGTACTTC; J: TRBJ2-5; length: 15; size: many; V: TRBV5-1; D: TRBD1
CDR3: CASSEWGGINTEAFF; DNA: TGTGCCAGCAGCGAGTGGGGGGGGATTAACACTGAAGCTTTCTTT; J: TRBJ1-1; length: 15; size: many; V: TRBV9; D: -
CDR3: CASSLDPSGNEQFF; DNA: TGTGCCAGCAGCTTAGACCCGTCAGGCAATGAGCAGTTCTTC; J: TRBJ2-1; length: 14; size: many; V: TRBV7-2; D: -
CDR3: CSARLMDTEAFF; DNA: TGCAGTGCTAGACTGATGGACACTGAAGCTTTCTTT; J: TRBJ1-1; length: 12; size: many; V: TRBV20-1; D: -
CDR3: CSVGDGDYEQYF; DNA: TGCAGCGTAGGGGACGGTGACTACGAGCAGTACTTC; J: TRBJ2-7; length: 12; size: many; V: TRBV29-1; D: -
CDR3: CASRGETEAFF; DNA: TGTGCCAGCAGAGGGGAAACTGAAGCTTTCTTT; J: TRBJ1-1; length: 11; size: many; V: TRBV7-2; D: -
CDR3: CAMSSGVSSYEQYF; DNA: TGTGCCATGAGCTCCGGGGTGAGCTCCTACGAGCAGTACTTC; J: TRBJ2-7; length: 14; size: -; V: TRBV28; D: -
CDR3: CASNSGQGANEQFF; DNA: TGCGCCAGCAATTCCGGACAGGGGGCAAATGAGCAGTTCTTC; J: TRBJ2-1; length: 14; size: many; V: TRBV5-1; D: TRBD1
CDR3: CASSSTGLGELFF; DNA: TGCGCCAGCAGCAGTACCGGGCTCGGGGAGCTGTTTTTT; J: TRBJ2-2; length: 13; size: many; V: TRBV5-1; D: -
CDR3: CSAPLLTGRNSPLHF; DNA: TGCAGTGCCCCCCTTCTGACAGGGCGAAATTCACCCCTCCACTTT; J: TRBJ1-6; length: 15; size: many; V: TRBV20-1; D: TRBD1
CDR3: CAWSGWTGASGNTIYF; DNA: TGTGCCTGGAGTGGGTGGACAGGGGCATCTGGAAACACCATATATTTT; J: TRBJ1-3; length: 16; size: many; V: TRBV30; D: TRBD1
CDR3: CASSLGRVNTGELFF; DNA: TGTGCCAGCAGTTTAGGCAGGGTGAACACCGGGGAGCTGTTTTTT; J: TRBJ2-2; length: 15; size: many; V: TRBV28; D: -
CDR3: CASSQDRGKGYTF; DNA: TGTGCCAGCAGCCAAGACAGGGGGAAAGGCTACACCTTC; J: TRBJ1-2; length: 13; size: many; V: TRBV11-2; D: TRBD1
CDR3: CASSSEGRFYNEQFF; DNA: TGTGCCAGCAGCTCCGAGGGACGTTTCTACAATGAGCAGTTCTTC; J: TRBJ2-1; length: 15; size: many; V: TRBV7-2; D: -
CDR3: CASSHGSGNEQYF; DNA: TGCGCCAGCAGCCACGGATCAGGGAACGAGCAGTACTTC; J: TRBJ2-7; length: 13; size: many; V: TRBV5-1; D: -
CDR3: CASSLQDTQYF; DNA: TGTGCCAGCAGTTTACAAGATACGCAGTATTTT; J: TRBJ2-3; length: 11; size: medium-sized; V: TRBV12-3/TRBV12-4; D: -
CDR3: CASESPGHLTDTQYF; DNA: TGTGCCAGCGAGAGCCCGGGACACCTGACAGATACGCAGTATTTT; J: TRBJ2-3; length: 15; size: -; V: TRBV21-1; D: -
CDR3: CASSSGLATDTQYF; DNA: TGTGCCAGCAGCTCGGGACTAGCCACAGATACGCAGTATTTT; J: TRBJ2-3; length: 14; size: many; V: TRBV7-2; D: TRBD2
CDR3: CASKAGRNTGELFF; DNA: TGTGCCAGCAAAGCTGGCAGGAACACCGGGGAGCTGTTTTTT; J: TRBJ2-2; length: 14; size: many; V: TRBV27; D: -
CDR3: CSAYDRAQTIIQETQYF; DNA: TGCAGTGCTTACGACAGGGCCCAGACTATAATACAAGAGACCCAGTACTTC; J: TRBJ2-5; length: 17; size: many; V: TRBV20-1; D: TRBD1
CDR3: CASTDGQVVVDGYTF; DNA: TGTGCCAGCACGGATGGACAGGTCGTAGTGGATGGCTACACCTTC; J: TRBJ1-2; length: 15; size: few; V: TRBV7-9; D: TRBD1
CDR3: CASSLAADSQAFF; DNA: TGTGCCAGCAGCTTAGCGGCTGACAGTCAAGCTTTCTTT; J: TRBJ1-1; length: 13; size: many; V: TRBV7-9; D: -
CDR3: CSARLQGEKLFF; DNA: TGCAGTGCTAGACTCCAGGGGGAAAAACTGTTTTTT; J: TRBJ1-4; length: 12; size: many; V: TRBV20-1; D: -
CDR3: CASSLQGGTLADTQYF; DNA: TGCGCCAGCAGCTTGCAAGGCGGGACCCTGGCAGATACGCAGTATTTT; J: TRBJ2-3; length: 16; size: many; V: TRBV5-1; D: -
CDR3: CASSPQGQGFEKLFF; DNA: TGTGCCAGCAGTCCACAGGGACAGGGGTTCGAGAAACTGTTTTTT; J: TRBJ1-4; length: 15; size: many; V: TRBV28; D: TRBD1
CDR3: CASSLEQGTNEKLFF; DNA: TGCGCCAGCAGCTTGGAGCAGGGAACTAATGAAAAACTGTTTTTT; J: TRBJ1-4; length: 15; size: many; V: TRBV5-1; D: -
CDR3: CASSETQGYTF; DNA: TGTGCCAGCAGTGAAACTCAAGGCTACACCTTC; J: TRBJ1-2; length: 11; size: once; V: TRBV25-1; D: -
CDR3: CASSLDPNYGYTF; DNA: TGTGCCAGCAGCTTAGATCCGAACTATGGCTACACCTTC; J: TRBJ1-2; length: 13; size: few; V: TRBV7-2; D: -